These 28 T cell receptor beta chains originate from one sample sequenced in a study of T cells after yellow fever vaccination. Via MiXCR, TCRdb re-called the 5' RACE reads, giving one row per CDR3 protein. The table records roughly 500,000 distinct CDR3 sequences, 19% of them present only once. Material: PBMCs, obtained 15 days after the yellow fever booster vaccination. The receptor set was obtained from a man aged 30 to 39 who received the YFV17D yellow fever vaccine.

V is TRBV6-6 and J is TRBJ1-4; D remains unclear. CDR3 length equals 12 residues. V was cut by 5 bases and J by 7 bases, with 8 bases left in between. Germline V gene data show CDR1 as MNHNY and CDR2 as SVGAGI (reference sequence). CDR3 residues: CASSRALEKLFF. CDR3 nucleotide sequence: TGTGCCAGCAGTCGAGCCCTTGAAAAACTGTTTTTT.

In its sample, this clonotype was seen a few times. The chain employs TRBV5-1 and TRBJ1-2; 11 bases map to TRBD1. Germline V CDR1 and CDR2: SGHRS, YFSETQ. Losses at the gene ends were 3 bases for V and 3 bases for J; bases not matched to a gene: 4. This CDR3 has 15 residues. CDR3 sequence reads: CASSSPGQGDYGYTF. The DNA for the CDR3 is TGCGCCAGCAGCTCTCCGGGACAGGGGGACTATGGCTACACCTTC.

The V and J genes are TRBV12-3 or TRBV12-4 and TRBJ2-7; TRBD2 matches 16 bases. With V trimmed by 5 bases and J by 5 bases, 3 bases remained unmatched. This CDR3 spans 15 amino acids. Written as DNA, the CDR3 is TGTGCCAGCAGTAGAGGGACTAGCGGGAGGGACGAGCAGTACTTC. It is translated as CASSRGTSGRDEQYF.

This clonotype occurred a few times. The V call is TRBV20-1, the J call TRBJ1-5; no clear D. Germline V gene data show CDR1 as DFQATT and CDR2 as SNEGSKA (reference sequence). The CDR3 has 13 amino acids. V lost 6 bases and J 1 base, leaving 10 bases between the germline ends. In nucleotides, the CDR3 is TGCAGTGCCATGGTAGTGAGCAATCAGCCCCAGCATTTT. Encoded protein: CSAMVVSNQPQHF.

This clonotype was observed a few times. As DNA, the CDR3 is TGTGCCAGCAGTGCCTTAACCTATACCGGGGAGCTGTTTTTT. Translated, it gives CASSALTYTGELFF. The rearrangement uses TRBV25-1 and TRBJ2-2, with D unresolved. Germline V lookup: CDR1 MGHDK, CDR2 SYGVNS. The length of the CDR3 is 14 residues. Trimming left V 4 bases short and J 5 bases short, with 11 bases between.

This chain uses TRBV29-1 with TRBJ1-1, with unresolved D. The CDR3 totals 14 residues. Trimming took off 0 bases at V and 1 base at J, with 9 bases between the two ends. Per germline, CDR1 SQVTM and CDR2 ANQGSEA. CDR3 nucleotide sequence: TGCAGCGTTGAAGACACCGACAAGAACACTGAAGCTTTCTTT. Residues: CSVEDTDKNTEAFF.

The count of this clonotype is one. The chain is built from TRBV24-1 and TRBJ2-7; 9 bases are a match to TRBD1. The CDR3 is 17 residues long. Germline lookup yields CDR1 KGHDR and CDR2 SFDVKD. V was pared by 3 bases and J by 2 bases, with 10 bases of the junction left unmatched. CDR3 DNA sequence: TGTGCCACCAGTGATCCTAAGACAGGGGGGCGTACCTACGAGCAGTACTTC. Translation: CATSDPKTGGRTYEQYF.

This clonotype was seen a handful of times. The DNA is omitted, as the CDR3 cannot be located on it reliably, and the CDR3 follows TCRdb's listing. The rearrangement links TRBV19 to TRBJ2-4; no check of the table's D call, TRBD1, against the DNA was made. Looked up from germline, CDR1 is LNHDA and CDR2 is SQIVND (reference sequence). Inclusive of both ends, the CDR3 amounts to 15 amino acids. The CDR3 loop is CASRSVLGQKNIQYF.

This chain connects TRBV20-1 to TRBJ2-1; no definite D call. The CDR3 contains 15 residues. Trimming stripped 2 bases from V and 6 bases from J, with 17 bases between. In germline, CDR1 is DFQATT, CDR2 SNEGSKA (reference sequence). For the CDR3, the DNA is TGCAGTGCTAGATACCGTGTGGGTTACATCAATGAGCAGTTCTTC. Protein: CSARYRVGYINEQFF.

This chain links TRBV5-1 with TRBJ2-5; 9 nucleotides agree with TRBD2. Germline CDR1 and CDR2: SGHRS and YFSETQ. This CDR3 contains 15 residues. J gave up 2 bases and V 1 base, and 3 bases lay outside the gene matches. The CDR3 DNA is TGCGCCAGCAGCTTGACCCTAGCGGGACAAGAGACCCAGTACTTC. As protein: CASSLTLAGQETQYF. The complete variable domain, with remaining parts taken from reference TRBV5-1 and TRBJ2-5, reads KAGVTQTPRYLIKTRGQQVTLSCSPISGHRSVSWYQQTPGQGLQFLFEYFSETQRNKGNFPGRFSGRQFSNSRSEMNVSTLELGDSALYLCASSLTLAGQETQYFGPGTRLLVL.

This clonotype was counted a few times. The rearrangement uses TRBV29-1 and TRBJ2-5; maybe TRBD1 (5 bases). The CDR3 is 12 residues long. Germline assignment: CDR1 SQVTM and CDR2 ANQGSEA. V dropped 6 bases and J dropped 1 base, with 9 bases sitting between them. In DNA form, the CDR3 reads TGCAGCGTCGCCAGGGCCCAAGAGACCCAGTACTTC. The encoded protein is CSVARAQETQYF.

This clonotype was observed a handful of times. The chain combines TRBV5-8 with TRBJ2-3; D tentatively reads TRBD1 or TRBD2 (5 bases each). The germline V gene encodes CDR1 SGHTS and CDR2 YDEGEE. This CDR3 comprises 14 residues. Trimming shortened V by 4 bases and J by 2 bases, and 11 bases separated the two germline ends. The CDR3 DNA sequence: TGTGCCAGCAGCCCGGGACCTTACACAGATACGCAGTATTTT. As protein: CASSPGPYTDTQYF.

The chain has TRBV7-9 and TRBJ1-1; no clear D. The CDR3 length is 12 residues. CDR1 is SEHNR, CDR2 FQNEAQ, per germline (reference sequence). V lost 5 bases, J lost 3 bases, and 7 bases lay in between. For the CDR3, the DNA is TGTGCCAGCAGCCACAGCTACACTGAAGCTTTCTTT. It translates to CASSHSYTEAFF.

This clonotype was observed a handful of times. The CDR3 coding sequence is TGCAGTGCTAGGGCAGGCGTCTCGACAGATACGCAGTATTTT. Translation gives CSARAGVSTDTQYF. This chain links TRBV20-1 with TRBJ2-3, with D uncertain. Germline V gives CDR1 DFQATT, CDR2 SNEGSKA (reference sequence). The CDR3 covers 14 residues. The V gene lost 3 bases and the J gene lost 3 bases, with 13 bases spanning the gap.

The chain joins TRBV20-1 to TRBJ1-2; D gene unclear. The CDR3 has 11 amino acids. CDR1 is DFQATT and CDR2 is SNEGSKA in the germline V gene (reference sequence). The V end lost 7 bases, the J end lost 4 bases, and 10 bases lay between the germline ends. The CDR3 DNA follows: TGCAGTGGTGTCGGAGCCTATGGCTACACCTTC. This sequence encodes CSGVGAYGYTF.

The rearrangement joins TRBV15 to TRBJ2-7; no firm D call. The CDR3 contains 14 residues. V lost 3 bases and J lost 2, with 11 bases in between. Germline CDR1 reads LNHNV; CDR2 reads YYDKDF (reference sequence). CDR3 residues: CATSSRTATYEQYF. As DNA, the CDR3 is TGTGCCACCAGCAGTAGGACGGCCACCTACGAGCAGTACTTC.

This clonotype was detected a few times. The rearrangement links TRBV12-3 or TRBV12-4 to TRBJ1-1; D remains unclear. Trimming took 4 bases from V and 4 from J, leaving 7 bases between them. This CDR3 has 12 residues. The chain's CDR3 is CASSSITTEAFF. DNA of the CDR3: TGTGCCAGCAGTTCAATCACCACTGAAGCTTTCTTT.

V usage is TRBV20-1 and J usage is TRBJ2-3, with TRBD2 identical over 8 bases. Trimming removed 5 bases from V and 5 bases from J; junction bases left unmatched: 9. The CDR3 is made up of 14 amino acids. Germline CDR1 reads DFQATT; CDR2 reads SNEGSKA (reference sequence). The CDR3, as DNA: TGCAGTGCTTTAAGCGGGAGTCGGGTAGATACGCAGTATTTT. Its protein product is CSALSGSRVDTQYF.

The genes are TRBV7-9 and TRBJ2-1, with a tentative D call TRBD1 (7 bases). Germline CDR1 and CDR2: SEHNR and FQNEAQ (reference sequence). CDR3 length: 15 residues. Trimming pared 3 bases from V and 5 bases from J, leaving 14 bases between. DNA of the CDR3: TGTGCCAGCAGCTTGGGGCAGGGGGGACACAATGAGCAGTTCTTC. This gives the protein CASSLGQGGHNEQFF.

The chain uses TRBV5-1 and TRBJ1-1; 8 bases fit TRBD1. CDR1 and CDR2 (germline): SGHRS, YFSETQ. J was trimmed by 6 bases and V by 4 bases; bases with no gene match: 8. The length of the CDR3 is 14 residues. CDR3 sequence: CASSLDRANPEAFF. In DNA form, the CDR3 reads TGCGCCAGCAGCCTGGACAGGGCAAACCCTGAAGCTTTCTTT. The entire variable domain, with the rest obtained from reference TRBV5-1 and TRBJ1-1, is as follows: KAGVTQTPRYLIKTRGQQVTLSCSPISGHRSVSWYQQTPGQGLQFLFEYFSETQRNKGNFPGRFSGRQFSNSRSEMNVSTLELGDSALYLCASSLDRANPEAFFGQGTRLTVV.

This clonotype was observed a single time. At one of its ends the junction is not consistent with the germline gene, which may arise from a read error. The chain employs TRBV7-7 and TRBJ2-1, with a possible D match to TRBD1 (6 bases). Germline CDR1 is SSHAT and CDR2 is FNYEAQ (reference sequence). This CDR3 region has 15 residues. The CDR3 nucleotides are TGTGCTAGCAGCTCCACCGTATACTCAGGGGATGAGCAGTTCTTC. Amino acid sequence: CASSSTVYSGDEQFF.

The rearrangement joins TRBV7-2 to TRBJ1-4, with D possibly being TRBD1 (5 bases). Germline CDR1 SGHTA, CDR2 FQGNSA. The V and J ends lost 5 bases and 5 bases respectively, with 15 bases between them. CDR3 size: 15 residues. The CDR3 sequence is CASSPSRDQNEKLFF. The DNA of the CDR3 is TGTGCCAGCAGCCCCTCCAGGGACCAGAATGAAAAACTGTTTTTT.

About this clonotype: A much bigger clone sits one base away, suggesting this may be a read error. The chain is built from TRBV28 and TRBJ2-5, with 7 positions matching TRBD1. Germline CDR1 reads MDHEN; CDR2 reads SYDVKM. V lost 6 bases, J lost 3 bases, and 4 bases stayed unmatched. The CDR3 runs 13 residues. The CDR3 DNA follows: TGTGCCAGCAGGCCCGGGACAGAAGAGACCCAGTACTTC. Translating it yields CASRPGTEETQYF.

In its sample, this clonotype was seen a few times. The gene calls are TRBV7-3 and TRBJ2-5; 10 nucleotides line up with TRBD1. With V trimmed by 8 bases and J by 2 bases, 14 bases remained unmatched. The length of the CDR3 is 17 residues. CDR1 and CDR2 (germline): SGHTA, FQGTGA. CDR3 residues: CASGTGQGTPDQETQYF. As DNA, the CDR3 is TGTGCCAGCGGGACGGGACAGGGGACCCCCGATCAAGAGACCCAGTACTTC.

This clonotype appeared a few times. The chain employs TRBV28 and TRBJ2-1, with TRBD2 matching 7 bases. The J segment lost 5 bases and the V segment lost 5 bases, leaving 6 bases of the junction unmatched. The CDR3 is 14 amino acids. The V gene's germline CDR1 is MDHEN and CDR2 SYDVKM. The CDR3 protein is CASSESGTNNEQFF. CDR3 nucleotide sequence: TGTGCCAGCAGTGAATCTGGGACTAACAATGAGCAGTTCTTC.

This clonotype was seen more than once but under ten times. The rearrangement links TRBV4-3 to TRBJ2-4; D perhaps matches TRBD2 (7 bases). CDR1 LGHNA and CDR2 YSLEER come from the germline V gene. The CDR3 spans 15 residues. The ends were cut back, 3 bases at V and 9 bases at J, with 18 bases in the middle. The CDR3: CASSQDRLAAGIQYF. CDR3 bases: TGCGCCAGCAGCCAGGACAGACTAGCCGCCGGCATTCAGTACTTC.

The chain is built from TRBV10-3 and TRBJ2-6, with D hard to call. Germline CDR1 ENHRY, CDR2 SYGVKD. The CDR3 extends over 13 amino acids. V was pared by 7 bases and J by 1 base, with 5 bases between. For the CDR3, the DNA is TGTGCCATCACCGCGTCTGGGGCCAACGTCCTGACTTTC. It codes for CAITASGANVLTF.

This clonotype was detected only a few times. The J gene is TRBJ1-5, the V gene TRBV6-2 or TRBV6-3; D not resolved. CDR3 length: 15 residues. CDR1 MNHEY and CDR2 SVGEGT come from the germline V gene. Trimming left V 6 bases short and J 7 bases short, with 19 bases between. The CDR3 nucleotides are TGTGCCAGCAGGCACGCGAGTTGGCGTGACCAGCCCCAGCATTTT. Its protein is CASRHASWRDQPQHF.